The source of this T cell receptor beta chain is a study of a mutant IDH1 vaccine in newly diagnosed glioma. At the level of the study: The treated population exhibited a male proportion of approximately 62%, a female proportion of roughly 38%, and a mean age of approximately 41 years. Patients had received radiotherapy, temozolomide, or both previously, most receiving both.

On this clone: Antigen unknown.

The time point: week 47, end of study. The content of each vaccine dose was 300 ug of mutant IDH1 20-mer peptide, and topical imiquimod accompanied it. Donors had new IDH1-mutant astrocytomas of WHO grade 3 or 4 (ATRX-lost). Germline V gene sequence: CDR1 GTSNPN, CDR2 SVGIG (reference sequence). V lost 0 bases and J 6 bases, leaving 21 bases between the germline ends. The CDR3 is 17 residues long. Assay used: immunoSEQ multiplex PCR; TCRdb lists only in-frame clones, some missing. The data hold some 34,000 clones, with around 90% observed a single time. Specimen: PBMCs, collected from a glioma patient whose treatment included an IDH1 peptide vaccine. This chain joins TRBV30 and TRBJ2-1; D remains ambiguous. The sequence was collected from a woman between 40 and 50 years old with glioma. CDR3 nucleotide sequence: TGTGCCTGGAGTGTTGGTCGGAGAGCCCTTTCACTCAATGAGCAGTTCTTC. Translation: CAWSVGRRALSLNEQFF.